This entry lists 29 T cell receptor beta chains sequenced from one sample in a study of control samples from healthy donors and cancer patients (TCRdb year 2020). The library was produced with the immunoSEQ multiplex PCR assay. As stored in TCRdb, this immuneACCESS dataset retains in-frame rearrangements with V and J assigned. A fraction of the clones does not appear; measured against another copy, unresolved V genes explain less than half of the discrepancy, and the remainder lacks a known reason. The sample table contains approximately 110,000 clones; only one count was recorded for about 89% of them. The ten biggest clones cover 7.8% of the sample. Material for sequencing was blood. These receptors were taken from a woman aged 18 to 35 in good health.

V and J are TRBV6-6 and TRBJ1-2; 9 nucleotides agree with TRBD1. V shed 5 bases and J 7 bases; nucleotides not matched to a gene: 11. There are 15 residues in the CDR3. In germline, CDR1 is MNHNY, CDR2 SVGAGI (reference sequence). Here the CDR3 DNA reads TGTGCCAGCAGTCATAAGGGACAGGGAGGTCTTGGCTACACCTTC. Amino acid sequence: CASSHKGQGGLGYTF.

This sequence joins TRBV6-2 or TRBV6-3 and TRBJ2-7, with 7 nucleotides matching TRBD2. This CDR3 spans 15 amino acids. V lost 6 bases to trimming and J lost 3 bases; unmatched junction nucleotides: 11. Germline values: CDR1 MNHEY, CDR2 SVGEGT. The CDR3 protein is CASSSPAGVNYEQYF. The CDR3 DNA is TGTGCCAGCAGCTCCCCCGCGGGAGTCAACTACGAGCAGTACTTC.

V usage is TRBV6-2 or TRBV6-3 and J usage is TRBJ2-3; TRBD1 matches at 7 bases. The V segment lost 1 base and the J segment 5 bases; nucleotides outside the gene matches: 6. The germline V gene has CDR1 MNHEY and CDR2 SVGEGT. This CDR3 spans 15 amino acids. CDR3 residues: CASSYFGDSQDTQYF. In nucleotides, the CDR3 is TGTGCCAGCAGTTACTTCGGGGACAGCCAAGATACGCAGTATTTT.

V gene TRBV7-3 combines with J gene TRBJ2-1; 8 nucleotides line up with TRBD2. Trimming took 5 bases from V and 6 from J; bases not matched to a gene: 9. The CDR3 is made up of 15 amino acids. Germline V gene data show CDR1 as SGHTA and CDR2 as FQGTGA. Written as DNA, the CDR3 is TGTGCCAGCAGCCCAATTAGCGGGGTAGCCAATGAGCAGTTCTTC. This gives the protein CASSPISGVANEQFF.

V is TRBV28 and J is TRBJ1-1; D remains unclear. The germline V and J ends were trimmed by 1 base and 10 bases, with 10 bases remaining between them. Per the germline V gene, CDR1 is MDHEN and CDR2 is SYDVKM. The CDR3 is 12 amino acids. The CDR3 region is CASSLLRFPAFF. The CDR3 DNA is TGTGCCAGCAGTTTATTGCGGTTCCCAGCTTTCTTT.

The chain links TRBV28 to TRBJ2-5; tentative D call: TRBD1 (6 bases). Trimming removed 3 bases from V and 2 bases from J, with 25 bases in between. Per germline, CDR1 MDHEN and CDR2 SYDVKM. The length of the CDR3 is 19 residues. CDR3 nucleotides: TGTGCCAGCAGTTTCGACCTTAAAAACAGGGTGGGGAAGCAAGAGACCCAGTACTTC. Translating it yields CASSFDLKNRVGKQETQYF.

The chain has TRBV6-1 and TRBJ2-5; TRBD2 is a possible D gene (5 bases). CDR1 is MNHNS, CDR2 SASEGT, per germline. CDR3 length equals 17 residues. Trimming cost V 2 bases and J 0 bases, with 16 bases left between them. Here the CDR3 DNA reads TGTGCCAGCAGTGAATCGGGAACGCTGAAATACCAAGAGACCCAGTACTTC. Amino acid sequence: CASSESGTLKYQETQYF.

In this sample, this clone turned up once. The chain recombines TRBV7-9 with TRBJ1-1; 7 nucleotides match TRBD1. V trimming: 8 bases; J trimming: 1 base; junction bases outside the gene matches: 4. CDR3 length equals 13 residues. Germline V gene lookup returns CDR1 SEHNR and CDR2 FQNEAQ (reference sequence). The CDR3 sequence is CASSGTANTEAFF. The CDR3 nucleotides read TGTGCCAGCTCCGGGACAGCGAACACTGAAGCTTTCTTT.

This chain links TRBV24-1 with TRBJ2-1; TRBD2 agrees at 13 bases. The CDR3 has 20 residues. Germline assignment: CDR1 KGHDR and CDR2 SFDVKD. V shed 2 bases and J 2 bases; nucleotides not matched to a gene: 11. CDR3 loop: CATSDSTGTSGIGPYNEQFF. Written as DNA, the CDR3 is TGTGCCACCAGTGATTCGACCGGGACTAGCGGGATCGGCCCCTACAATGAGCAGTTCTTC.

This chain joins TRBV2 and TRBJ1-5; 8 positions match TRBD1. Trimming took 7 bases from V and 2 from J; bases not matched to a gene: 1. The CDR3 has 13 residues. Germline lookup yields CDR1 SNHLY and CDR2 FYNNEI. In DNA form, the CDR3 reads TGTGCCAGCACGGACAGGGGCAATCAGCCCCAGCATTTT. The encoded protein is CASTDRGNQPQHF.

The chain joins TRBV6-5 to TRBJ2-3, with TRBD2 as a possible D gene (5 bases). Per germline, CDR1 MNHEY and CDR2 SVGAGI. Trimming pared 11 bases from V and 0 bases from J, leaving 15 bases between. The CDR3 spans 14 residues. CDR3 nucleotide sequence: TGTGCCTCTAAACCCGGGATTAGCACAGATACGCAGTATTTT. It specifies CASKPGISTDTQYF.

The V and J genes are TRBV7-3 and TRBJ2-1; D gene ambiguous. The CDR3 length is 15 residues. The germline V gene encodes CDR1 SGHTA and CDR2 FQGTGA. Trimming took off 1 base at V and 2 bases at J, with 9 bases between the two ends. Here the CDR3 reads CASSLRDLPYNEQFF. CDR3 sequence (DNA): TGTGCCAGCAGCTTAAGGGATTTACCCTACAATGAGCAGTTCTTC.

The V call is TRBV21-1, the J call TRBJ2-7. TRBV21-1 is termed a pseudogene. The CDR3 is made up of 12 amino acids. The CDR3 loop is CASSGYVHEQYF. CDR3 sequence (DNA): TGTGCCAGCAGCGGTTACGTCCACGAGCAGTACTTC.

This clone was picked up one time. This CDR3 reads CASSTRTSGAPGLPYEQYF. The CDR3 DNA sequence: TGCGCCAGCAGCACCCGGACTAGCGGGGCCCCGGGCCTTCCCTACGAGCAGTACTTC. This chain joins TRBV4-1 and TRBJ2-7; 12 positions match TRBD2. This CDR3 contains 19 residues. After removal of 5 bases from V and 2 bases from J, the junction contained 16 bases not matched to a gene. CDR1 is MGHRA, CDR2 YSYEKL, per germline.

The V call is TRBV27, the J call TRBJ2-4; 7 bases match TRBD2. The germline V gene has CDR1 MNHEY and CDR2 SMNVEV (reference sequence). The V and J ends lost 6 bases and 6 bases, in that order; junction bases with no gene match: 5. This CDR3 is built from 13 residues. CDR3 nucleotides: TGTGCCAGCAGCCCGGGGGGTGGAAACATTCAGTACTTC. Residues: CASSPGGGNIQYF.

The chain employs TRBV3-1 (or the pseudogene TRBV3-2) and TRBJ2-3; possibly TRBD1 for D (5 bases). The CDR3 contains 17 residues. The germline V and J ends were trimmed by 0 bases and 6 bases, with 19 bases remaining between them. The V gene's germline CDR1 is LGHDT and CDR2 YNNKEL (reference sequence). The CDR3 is CASSQDLKGSHGDTQYF. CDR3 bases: TGTGCCAGCAGCCAAGATTTAAAGGGGTCGCACGGGGATACGCAGTATTTT.

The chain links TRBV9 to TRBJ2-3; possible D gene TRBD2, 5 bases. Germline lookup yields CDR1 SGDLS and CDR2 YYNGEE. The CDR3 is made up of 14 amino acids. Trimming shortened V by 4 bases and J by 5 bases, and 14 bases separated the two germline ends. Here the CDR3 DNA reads TGTGCCAGCAGCTTGAGGGTGACCGGAGATACGCAGTATTTT. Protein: CASSLRVTGDTQYF.

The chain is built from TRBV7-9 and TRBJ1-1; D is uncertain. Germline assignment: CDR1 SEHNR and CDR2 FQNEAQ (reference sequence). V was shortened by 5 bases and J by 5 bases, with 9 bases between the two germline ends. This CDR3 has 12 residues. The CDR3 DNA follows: TGTGCCAGCAGCCTAGGTTTGACTGAAGCTTTCTTT. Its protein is CASSLGLTEAFF. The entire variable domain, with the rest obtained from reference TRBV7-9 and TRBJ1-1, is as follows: DTGVSQNPRHKITKRGQNVTFRCDPISEHNRLYWYRQTLGQGPEFLTYFQNEAQLEKSRLLSDRFSAERPKGSFSTLEIQRTEQGDSAMYLCASSLGLTEAFFGQGTRLTVV.

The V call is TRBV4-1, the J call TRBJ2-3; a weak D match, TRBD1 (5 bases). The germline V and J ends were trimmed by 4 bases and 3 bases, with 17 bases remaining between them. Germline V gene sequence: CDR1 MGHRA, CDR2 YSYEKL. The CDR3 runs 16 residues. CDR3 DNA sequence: TGCGCCAGCAGCCCCGGACAAGGGCCTAGGACAGATACGCAGTATTTT. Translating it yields CASSPGQGPRTDTQYF.

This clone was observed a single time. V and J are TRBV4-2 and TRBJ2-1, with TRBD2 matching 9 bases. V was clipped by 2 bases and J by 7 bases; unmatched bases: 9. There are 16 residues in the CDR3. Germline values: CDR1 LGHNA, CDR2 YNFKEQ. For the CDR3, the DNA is TGTGCCAGCAGCCAATCGCAGCGGGAGGATCTGAATGAGCAGTTCTTC. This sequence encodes CASSQSQREDLNEQFF.

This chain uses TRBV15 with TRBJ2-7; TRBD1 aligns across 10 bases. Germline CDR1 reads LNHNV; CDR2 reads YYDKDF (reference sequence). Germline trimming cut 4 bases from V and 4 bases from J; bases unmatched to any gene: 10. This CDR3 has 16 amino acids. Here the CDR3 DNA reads TGTGCCACCAGCACCCCGCGGGACAGGGGAAAATACGAGCAGTACTTC. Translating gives CATSTPRDRGKYEQYF.

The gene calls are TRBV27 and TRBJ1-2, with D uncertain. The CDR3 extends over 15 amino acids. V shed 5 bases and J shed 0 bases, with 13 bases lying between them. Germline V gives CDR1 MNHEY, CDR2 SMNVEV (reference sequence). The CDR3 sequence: CASSPFPTANYGYTF. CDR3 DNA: TGTGCCAGCAGTCCCTTCCCGACGGCTAACTATGGCTACACCTTC.

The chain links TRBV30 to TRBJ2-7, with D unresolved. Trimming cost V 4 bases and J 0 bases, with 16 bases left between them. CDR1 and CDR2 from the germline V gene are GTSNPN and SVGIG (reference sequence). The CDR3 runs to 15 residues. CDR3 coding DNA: TGTGCCTGGACCAGAGGTCCGCTGAGCTCCTACGAGCAGTACTTC. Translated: CAWTRGPLSSYEQYF. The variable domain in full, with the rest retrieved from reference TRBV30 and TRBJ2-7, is SQTIHQWPATLVQPVGSPLSLECTVEGTSNPNLYWYRQAAGRGLQLLFYSVGIGQISSEVPQNLSASRPQDRQFILSSKKLLLSDSGFYLCAWTRGPLSSYEQYFGPGTRLTVT.

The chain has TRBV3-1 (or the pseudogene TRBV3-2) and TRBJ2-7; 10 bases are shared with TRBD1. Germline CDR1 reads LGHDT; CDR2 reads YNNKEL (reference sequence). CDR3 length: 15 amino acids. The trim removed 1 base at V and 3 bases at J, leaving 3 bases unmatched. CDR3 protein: CASSQGQGAGYEQYF. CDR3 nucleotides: TGTGCCAGCAGCCAAGGACAGGGGGCTGGCTACGAGCAGTACTTC.

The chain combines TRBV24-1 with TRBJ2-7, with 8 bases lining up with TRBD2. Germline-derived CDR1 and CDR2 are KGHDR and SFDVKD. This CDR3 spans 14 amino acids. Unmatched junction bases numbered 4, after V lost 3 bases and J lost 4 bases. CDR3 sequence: CATSDRTSRYEQYF. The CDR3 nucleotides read TGTGCCACCAGTGATAGGACTAGCCGTTACGAGCAGTACTTC.

The CDR3 DNA reads TGTGCCAGCAGTGACTCGAGGACTAGCGGGAGCACAGATACGCAGTATTTT. The encoded protein is CASSDSRTSGSTDTQYF. The chain has TRBV6-4 and TRBJ2-3; TRBD2 matches 11 bases. J lost 0 bases, V lost 0 bases, and 2 bases had no gene match. Germline V CDR1 and CDR2: MRHNA, SNTAGT. The CDR3 is 17 amino acids.

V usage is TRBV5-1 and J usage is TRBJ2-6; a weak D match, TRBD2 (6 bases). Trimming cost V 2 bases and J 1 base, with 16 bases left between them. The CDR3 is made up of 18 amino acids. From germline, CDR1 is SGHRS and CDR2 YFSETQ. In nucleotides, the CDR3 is TGCGCCAGCAGCTTAACCCCAACTGCGGGGTCTGGGGCCAACGTCCTGACTTTC. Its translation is CASSLTPTAGSGANVLTF.

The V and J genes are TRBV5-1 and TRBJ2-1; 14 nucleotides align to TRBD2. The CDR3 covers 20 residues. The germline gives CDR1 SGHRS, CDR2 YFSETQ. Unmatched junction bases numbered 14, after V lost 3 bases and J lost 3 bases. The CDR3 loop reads CASSSPGLAGGPSRYNEQFF. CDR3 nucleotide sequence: TGCGCCAGCAGCTCACCAGGACTAGCGGGAGGCCCGTCGCGCTACAATGAGCAGTTCTTC.

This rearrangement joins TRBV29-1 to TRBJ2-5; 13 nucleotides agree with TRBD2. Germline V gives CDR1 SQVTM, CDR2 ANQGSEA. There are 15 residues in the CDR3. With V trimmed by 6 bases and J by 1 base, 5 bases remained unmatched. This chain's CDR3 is CSVGLAGASQETQYF. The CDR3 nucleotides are TGCAGCGTCGGACTAGCGGGGGCCTCCCAAGAGACCCAGTACTTC.